The present T cell receptor beta chain was sequenced within a study of cytomegalovirus exposure and HLA in healthy donors. About this clone: What it binds is unknown.

Study results and limitations: TCR beta sequences reportedly predicted most subjects' HLA-A and HLA-B alleles accurately.

PCR amplification relied on 60 Vbeta primers (plus 13 Jbeta primers). Some clones are missing from TCRdb's copy, which holds only in-frame ones; the method was immunoSEQ multiplex PCR. The sample shows approximately 190,000 clones, around 80% of them seen only once. The receptor was derived from a man aged 35 to 55 in good health and CMV-seropositive. Specimen: PBMCs.

CDR3 DNA: TGTGCCAGCAGCTTAACGTCCCCCGGCTACGAGCAGTACTTC. This encodes CASSLTSPGYEQYF. This rearrangement joins TRBV7-3 to TRBJ2-7; D is ambiguous. Per germline, CDR1 SGHTA and CDR2 FQGTGA. The CDR3 sequence is 14 residues long. V was trimmed by 0 bases and J by 3 bases, leaving 9 bases between them. Combining the CDR3 with reference TRBV7-3 and TRBJ2-7 gives the whole variable domain GAGVSQTPSNKVTEKGKYVELRCDPISGHTALYWYRQSLGQGPEFLIYFQGTGAADDSGLPNDRFFAVRPEGSVSTLKIQRTERGDSAVYLCASSLTSPGYEQYFGPGTRLTVT.